These 2 T cell receptor beta chains originate from one sample sequenced in a study of hypomethylating agent response in myelodysplastic syndrome. Libraries were prepared by immunoSEQ multiplex PCR; TCRdb keeps only in-frame clonotypes and omits some of them. The top ten hold 25% to 30% of the sample, which has 4,500 to 5,500 clones, 82% seen once. The input for sequencing was bone marrow, taken before or after starting hypomethylating agent treatment for myelodysplastic syndrome (not recorded which). These receptor sequences come from a human donor with myelodysplastic syndrome.

The chain couples TRBV7-9 to TRBJ2-7; no clear D gene. V was shortened by 5 bases and J by 0 bases, with 8 bases between the two germline ends. The CDR3 covers 13 residues. The germline gives CDR1 SEHNR, CDR2 FQNEAQ (reference sequence). CDR3 protein: CASSPFVSYEQYF. CDR3 coding DNA: TGTGCCAGCAGCCCTTTCGTCTCCTACGAGCAGTACTTC.

The CDR3 region is CASSPQVTGHEKLFF. CDR3 coding DNA: TGTGCCAGCAGCCCCCAGGTGACAGGGCATGAAAAACTGTTTTTT. This chain links TRBV7-9 with TRBJ1-4, with TRBD1 matching over 7 bases. Germline lookup yields CDR1 SEHNR and CDR2 FQNEAQ (reference sequence). This CDR3 is 15 amino acids long. With 5 bases clipped from V and 6 bases from J, the junction kept 9 bases outside the gene matches.